This TCR beta chain was recovered during a study of identifying expanded T cells in peripheral blood. The study, taken as a whole, reports: Two-week clone count variance significantly increased as total template count grew. Over two and four weeks, about 15 and 18 clones changed, versus roughly 1.1 between replicates.

Germline values: CDR1 MNHEY, CDR2 SMNVEV (reference sequence). V gave up 5 bases and J gave up 6 bases; unmatched junction bases: 10. CDR3 size: 15 residues. This clone was detected only a few times. Its antigen is as yet unknown. During the collection period, no donor immune events like infections were recorded. This table comes from immunoSEQ multiplex PCR, and its TCRdb copy is limited to in-frame clones, with some not included. This sample carries 100,000 or so clones, approximately 88% of them seen once, and the ten largest clones take 5.5%. This TCR came from a person aged 18-69 years in good health. The rearrangement links TRBV27 to TRBJ2-7, with 10 positions matching TRBD2. Sequenced: blood. The CDR3 coding sequence is TGTGCCAGCAGTCCATCTAGCGGGAGAAGCTCCGAGCAGTACTTC. This encodes CASSPSSGRSSEQYF.